These T cell receptor beta chains were read from a single sample in a study of Ad26.COV2.S vaccination and SARS-CoV-2 variants. Assay used: immunoSEQ multiplex PCR; TCRdb lists only in-frame clones, some missing. The table has over 300,000 clones, approximately 83% seen once. The sample in question was peripheral blood, obtained in a trial of Ad26.COV2.S vaccine versus placebo. Receptors were obtained from a person between 18 and 60 years old who received the Ad26.COV2.S COVID-19 vaccine or a placebo. CDR3s include the opening cysteine and the closing phenylalanine or tryptophan. A D gene is named only where the DNA matches it firmly.

j_call d_call v_call cdr3_aa
TRBJ1-2 . TRBV28 CASSLKGSRGYTF
TRBJ1-3 . TRBV30 CAWGADGGLGNTIYF
TRBJ2-1 . TRBV27 CASSLGGGYGLGFF
TRBJ2-1 . TRBV6-5 CASSYGRGLDNEQFF
TRBJ2-7 . TRBV7-9 CASSLVTNDEQYF
TRBJ1-3 . TRBV9 CASSVAGISGNTIYF
TRBJ1-2 . TRBV9 CASSVEGRGYGYTF
TRBJ2-1 . TRBV12-3/TRBV12-4 CASSRYNEQFF
TRBJ1-3 . TRBV7-2 CASSLFAGTGNTIYF
TRBJ1-2 TRBD1 TRBV29-1 CSDLSGTGGMGGYTF
TRBJ2-1 . TRBV4-1 CASTTVRGTAYNEQFF
TRBJ2-7 . TRBV7-6 CASSYTAKGEQYF
TRBJ2-2 . TRBV11-3 CASSLDQSGELFF
TRBJ2-3 . TRBV5-1 CASSRGAGALTDTQYF
TRBJ2-2 TRBD1 TRBV5-1 CASSLRQGADTGELFF
TRBJ1-4 . TRBV29-1 CSVRRSYNEKLFF
TRBJ2-4 . TRBV18 CASSPETVAKNIQYF
TRBJ2-3 . TRBV6-1 CATEAVGQYF
TRBJ1-3 . TRBV7-9 CASTPYSPGKTGNTIYF
TRBJ1-3 . TRBV6-5 CASSYSSGPGNTIYF
TRBJ1-1 . TRBV7-9 CASSLGTSYTEAFF
TRBJ1-2 . TRBV16 CASSQYEGQSYTF
TRBJ2-2 TRBD1 TRBV5-4 CASSGGPGGDGELFF
TRBJ2-2 . TRBV27 CASSLNPRHPNVFF
TRBJ2-3 TRBD1 TRBV3-1/TRBV3-2 CASSQGAGTVTDTQYF
TRBJ1-6 . TRBV3-1/TRBV3-2 CASSQARGEVRNSPLHF
TRBJ2-7 TRBD1 TRBV7-9 CASSLAGTGFGEQYF
TRBJ1-1 TRBD1 TRBV7-6 CASSERVPLGQGLNTEAFF
TRBJ2-1 . TRBV12-3/TRBV12-4 CASSLAYNEQFF
TRBJ1-6 . TRBV7-2 CASSFGGRNLTLHF
TRBJ1-6 . TRBV6-6 CASSSGGSSPLHF
TRBJ2-6 . TRBV3-1/TRBV3-2 CASSPRGTGANVLTF
TRBJ2-1 TRBD2 TRBV28 CASTRIAGVNNEQFF
TRBJ2-1 . TRBV15 CATSPGGATKRNEQFF
TRBJ1-2 . TRBV7-9 CASSLSPGTNGYTF
TRBJ1-6 TRBD1 TRBV10-3 CAISMDRVNSPLHF
TRBJ2-3 . TRBV30 CACPGSGIDTQYF
TRBJ2-2 . TRBV5-1 CASSLNGRGTGELFF
TRBJ2-1 . TRBV7-2 CASSNGQNNEQFF
TRBJ2-7 TRBD2 TRBV14 CASSDRLAPPYEQYF
TRBJ2-7 . TRBV10-3 CAISESSYEQYF
TRBJ1-3 . TRBV13 CASSSWRQSGNTIYF
TRBJ1-2 TRBD1 TRBV6-5 CASSYSRGFGPGYTF
TRBJ1-4 . TRBV18 CASSHPGHRNEKLFF
TRBJ1-5 . TRBV19 CASSILGDQPQHF
TRBJ2-3 . TRBV3-1/TRBV3-2 CASSQGTASTDTQYF
TRBJ2-3 . TRBV12-3/TRBV12-4 CASSLAPTDTQYF
TRBJ2-2 . TRBV10-3 CAISASPGGELFF
TRBJ2-5 TRBD2 TRBV5-6 CASSLRLAGETQYF
TRBJ2-7 . TRBV5-1 CASSSGTLSSYEQYF
TRBJ2-2 . TRBV7-9 CASSSSVKNTGELFF
TRBJ1-5 . TRBV6-5 CASMANQPQHF
TRBJ2-1 TRBD2 TRBV5-1 CASSLSLAGGSSYNEQFF
TRBJ2-7 TRBD2 TRBV13 CASSFGLATYEQYF